The 32 T cell receptor beta chains below come from one sample, sequenced in a study of shared T cell receptors in the human thymus. Here immunoSEQ multiplex PCR was the method, and the copy in TCRdb shows in-frame clones only, minus some. The table includes some 700,000 clones, around 89% detected once. These data were likewise used in another study, on human thymus T cells.

Sequencing used thymocytes. The receptor source for this set is a boy younger than two with a congenital heart defect.

V gene TRBV2 combines with J gene TRBJ2-1, with TRBD2 as a possible D gene (5 bases). The CDR3 has 15 amino acids. The V end lost 1 base, the J end lost 6 bases, and 13 bases lay between the germline ends. The germline V gene encodes CDR1 SNHLY and CDR2 FYNNEI. The CDR3 region is CASSEVTLGPNEQFF. In DNA, the CDR3 is TGTGCCAGCAGTGAAGTTACACTAGGCCCCAATGAGCAGTTCTTC.

This clone was detected only once. This sequence joins TRBV30 and TRBJ1-2, with 8 positions matching TRBD1. V lost 5 bases, J lost 3 bases, and 11 bases stayed unmatched. Germline CDR1 reads GTSNPN; CDR2 reads SVGIG (reference sequence). The CDR3 is 15 residues long. The CDR3 protein is CAWARGREVHYGYTF. DNA for the CDR3: TGTGCCTGGGCCAGGGGGCGCGAGGTACACTATGGCTACACCTTC.

This rearrangement joins TRBV5-1 to TRBJ2-7; the match to TRBD1 covers 7 bases. The germline CDR1 and CDR2 sequences are SGHRS and YFSETQ. The CDR3 is made up of 16 amino acids. The V gene end was trimmed by 0 bases and the J gene end by 1 base; junction bases not matched to a gene: 7. DNA of the CDR3: TGCGCCAGCAGCTTGGCCGGGACAGTTTCTTCCTACGAGCAGTACTTC. Encoded protein: CASSLAGTVSSYEQYF.

The rearrangement uses TRBV7-2 and TRBJ2-7; 8 bases agree with TRBD2. Germline loops: CDR1 SGHTA, CDR2 FQGNSA. This CDR3 is 14 amino acids long. V dropped 1 base and J dropped 4; count of bases not matched to a gene: 3. The CDR3, as DNA: TGTGCCAGCAGCTTAGGGACTAGCCTTTACGAGCAGTACTTC. Amino acids: CASSLGTSLYEQYF. Drawing the rest from reference TRBV7-2 and TRBJ2-7, the complete variable domain is GAGVSQSPSNKVTEKGKDVELRCDPISGHTALYWYRQSLGQGLEFLIYFQGNSAPDKSGLPSDRFSAERTGGSVSTLTIQRTQQEDSAVYLCASSLGTSLYEQYFGPGTRLTVT.

This chain links TRBV27 with TRBJ2-1, with D possibly matching TRBD2 (6 bases). The CDR3 sequence is 20 residues long. The V and J ends lost 4 bases and 0 bases respectively, with 25 bases between them. Per the germline V gene, CDR1 is MNHEY and CDR2 is SMNVEV (reference sequence). CDR3 residues: CASSCLPGLRRSRSYNEQFF. The CDR3 DNA reads as TGTGCCAGCAGTTGCCTCCCGGGACTCCGCCGCTCCCGCTCCTACAATGAGCAGTTCTTC.

The chain is built from TRBV27 and TRBJ2-2; TRBD2 matches at 11 bases. Germline CDR1 and CDR2: MNHEY and SMNVEV (reference sequence). The CDR3 is made up of 17 amino acids. The trim removed 5 bases at V and 5 bases at J, leaving 10 bases unmatched. CDR3 DNA sequence: TGTGCCAGCAGTCCCGTTACTAGCGGGAGTCAGACCGGGGAGCTGTTTTTT. This translates into CASSPVTSGSQTGELFF.

The chain carries TRBV4-3 and TRBJ2-3; a possible D gene is TRBD2 (6 bases). V lost 0 bases and J 8 bases, leaving 6 bases between the germline ends. The CDR3 loop spans 12 amino acids. CDR1 and CDR2 (germline): LGHNA, YSLEER. CDR3 bases: TGCGCCAGCAGCCAAGATAGCGGTACGCAGTATTTT. It encodes CASSQDSGTQYF.

The chain couples TRBV27 to TRBJ2-1; the match to TRBD1 covers 8 bases. Germline CDR1 is MNHEY and CDR2 is SMNVEV (reference sequence). This CDR3 comprises 14 residues. Unmatched junction bases numbered 2, after V lost 6 bases and J lost 1 base. The CDR3 DNA reads TGTGCCAGCAGAAGACAGGGGTCCTACAATGAGCAGTTCTTC. Amino acids: CASRRQGSYNEQFF.

The rearrangement links TRBV4-3 to TRBJ2-7, with 10 bases identical to TRBD2. Trimming at V came to 2 bases and at J to 4 bases, leaving 5 bases not matched to a gene. In germline, CDR1 is LGHNA, CDR2 YSLEER. The CDR3 is 15 amino acids. The CDR3 nucleotides are TGCGCCAGCAGCCAAACTAGCGGGAAACAGTACGAGCAGTACTTC. It is translated as CASSQTSGKQYEQYF.

The rearrangement links TRBV29-1 to TRBJ1-4; 7 positions agree with TRBD1. Germline V gene lookup returns CDR1 SQVTM and CDR2 ANQGSEA. The trim removed 6 bases at V and 5 bases at J, leaving 3 bases unmatched. The CDR3 runs 12 residues. This CDR3 is CSVLGQNEKLFF. CDR3 nucleotide sequence: TGCAGCGTGCTGGGACAGAATGAAAAACTGTTTTTT.

The rearrangement joins TRBV28 to TRBJ1-4; 11 bases agree with TRBD1. CDR3 length: 13 amino acids. Unmatched junction bases numbered 3, after V lost 6 bases and J lost 9 bases. Germline V gene data show CDR1 as MDHEN and CDR2 as SYDVKM. This chain's CDR3 is CASSWTGGQKLFF. In nucleotides, the CDR3 is TGTGCCAGCAGCTGGACAGGGGGCCAAAAACTGTTTTTT.

V is TRBV7-8 and J is TRBJ2-3; 13 bases map to TRBD2. Germline V CDR1 and CDR2: SGHVS, FQNEAQ. V shed 5 bases and J 2 bases; nucleotides not matched to a gene: 4. The CDR3 runs to 16 residues. The CDR3 loop reads CASSETSGRHTDTQYF. CDR3 sequence (DNA): TGTGCCAGCAGCGAGACTAGCGGGAGGCACACAGATACGCAGTATTTT.

The rearrangement uses TRBV7-3 and TRBJ2-5; the match to TRBD1 covers 7 bases. Looked up from germline, CDR1 is SGHTA and CDR2 is FQGTGA. This CDR3 spans 15 amino acids. The ends lost 5 bases at V and 2 bases at J; junction bases unmatched: 8. The CDR3 sequence is CASSARQGPQETQYF. The DNA for the CDR3 is TGTGCCAGCAGCGCCCGACAGGGTCCGCAAGAGACCCAGTACTTC.

The rearrangement joins TRBV19 to TRBJ2-7; TRBD2 might be the D (6 bases). The V gene lost 0 bases and the J gene lost 5 bases, with 11 bases spanning the gap. Germline CDR1 reads LNHDA; CDR2 reads SQIVND (reference sequence). This CDR3 has 14 amino acids. CDR3 bases: TGTGCCAGTAGTATAGAGGAGGGGTTTAACGAGCAGTACTTC. This translates into CASSIEEGFNEQYF.

The rearrangement links TRBV6-1 to TRBJ1-1, with D possibly matching TRBD1 (5 bases). Germline V gene lookup returns CDR1 MNHNS and CDR2 SASEGT. The CDR3 totals 13 residues. V lost 6 bases, J lost 1 base, and 9 bases lay in between. The CDR3 DNA follows: TGTGCCAGCAGAGGGGCCTCGAACACTGAAGCTTTCTTT. Amino acid sequence: CASRGASNTEAFF.

The CDR3 coding sequence is TGTGCCAGCAGCTCTCTTGGGACTAGCAGGGAGCTGTTTTTT. Translation gives CASSSLGTSRELFF. The V and J genes are TRBV5-6 and TRBJ2-2, with 9 bases identical to TRBD2. CDR1 is SGHDT and CDR2 is YYEEEE in the germline V gene. V shed 3 bases and J 9 bases; nucleotides not matched to a gene: 6. This CDR3 region has 14 residues.

The chain combines TRBV28 with TRBJ2-7; 13 nucleotides agree with TRBD2. Germline lookup yields CDR1 MDHEN and CDR2 SYDVKM. The CDR3 consists of 16 residues. Unmatched junction bases numbered 7, after V lost 2 bases and J lost 6 bases. The CDR3 region has the DNA TGTGCCAGCAGTTTAGGGGTCGGGACTAGCGGGATCGAGCAGTACTTC. Residues: CASSLGVGTSGIEQYF.

The rearrangement joins TRBV27 to TRBJ2-4; 11 bases fit TRBD2. Germline CDR1 reads MNHEY; CDR2 reads SMNVEV (reference sequence). This CDR3 is 16 amino acids long. With V trimmed by 5 bases and J by 0 bases, 3 bases remained unmatched. CDR3 region: CASSLGLAGAKNIQYF. CDR3 bases: TGTGCCAGCAGTCTCGGACTAGCGGGAGCCAAAAACATTCAGTACTTC.

This chain links TRBV5-1 with TRBJ1-2; TRBD1 might be the D (6 bases). The germline gives CDR1 SGHRS, CDR2 YFSETQ. The CDR3 is 17 amino acids. With 6 bases removed from V and 0 bases from J, the gap between germline ends came to 21 bases. CDR3 nucleotides: TGCGCCAGCACCGGTGGGGACACCAACGGGGCTAACTATGGCTACACCTTC. Protein: CASTGGDTNGANYGYTF.

The chain combines TRBV27 with TRBJ2-3; 7 bases map to TRBD2. CDR3 size: 15 residues. CDR1 is MNHEY and CDR2 is SMNVEV in the germline V gene (reference sequence). V lost 3 bases and J lost 4; bases outside the gene matches: 7. DNA for the CDR3: TGTGCCAGCAGTTTCGACGTGGGGGGGGCAGATACGCAGTATTTT. This sequence encodes CASSFDVGGADTQYF.

The chain is built from TRBV27 and TRBJ2-7; 13 nucleotides agree with TRBD2. The CDR3 has 16 amino acids. Germline assignment: CDR1 MNHEY and CDR2 SMNVEV (reference sequence). V was pared by 2 bases and J by 6 bases, with 7 bases of the junction left unmatched. This CDR3 reads CASSLNGTSGTPEQYF. The CDR3, as DNA: TGTGCCAGCAGTTTAAACGGGACTAGCGGGACCCCCGAGCAGTACTTC.

The genes are TRBV21-1 and TRBJ2-2; TRBD1 was called by the table and not checked on the DNA. TRBV21-1 is a pseudogene segment. This CDR3 spans 15 amino acids. The CDR3 loop reads CASSKAGQNTGELFF. The CDR3 DNA sequence: TGTGCCAGCAGCAAAGCGGGACAGAACACCGGGGAGCTGTTTTTT.

The rearrangement links TRBV5-1 to TRBJ2-1, with 8 bases identical to TRBD2. Germline V CDR1 and CDR2: SGHRS, YFSETQ. This CDR3 contains 15 residues. Trimming removed 2 bases from V and 3 bases from J; junction bases left unmatched: 4. The DNA of the CDR3 is TGCGCCAGCAGCTTACCTAGCGGGCACTACAATGAGCAGTTCTTC. It codes for CASSLPSGHYNEQFF.

This sequence joins TRBV5-6 and TRBJ2-2; 8 bases fit TRBD2. This CDR3 spans 14 amino acids. Germline V gives CDR1 SGHDT, CDR2 YYEEEE. V trimming: 5 bases; J trimming: 7 bases; junction bases outside the gene matches: 7. CDR3 coding DNA: TGTGCCAGCAGTGGACTAGCAGGCAGCGGGGAGCTGTTTTTT. It is translated as CASSGLAGSGELFF.

This clone was counted only a few times. CDR3 sequence (DNA): TGTGCCAGCAGCACCGGACTAGCAAGCACAGATACGCAGTATTTT. It encodes CASSTGLASTDTQYF. J is TRBJ2-3 and V is TRBV7-9, with 8 nucleotides matching TRBD2. Trimming at V came to 5 bases and at J to 0 bases, leaving 4 bases not matched to a gene. From germline, CDR1 is SEHNR and CDR2 FQNEAQ (reference sequence). The CDR3 contains 15 residues.

The chain couples TRBV29-1 to TRBJ2-5, with 9 nucleotides matching TRBD1. Germline CDR1 is SQVTM and CDR2 is ANQGSEA. This CDR3 comprises 13 residues. V trimming: 5 bases; J trimming: 3 bases; junction bases outside the gene matches: 4. As DNA, the CDR3 is TGCAGCGTTCCCAGGGACAGGGAAGAGACCCAGTACTTC. It encodes CSVPRDREETQYF.

The rearrangement uses TRBV21-1 and TRBJ2-7; no DNA check was done on the table's D call, TRBD2. TRBV21-1 is a documented pseudogene. CDR3 length: 14 amino acids. The CDR3 sequence is CAGHGLADSYEQYF. Written as DNA, the CDR3 is TGTGCCGGACACGGACTAGCGGACTCCTACGAGCAGTACTTC.

The chain couples TRBV4-1 to TRBJ2-7; 14 bases match TRBD2. V was pared by 1 base and J by 3 bases, with 5 bases of the junction left unmatched. CDR3 size: 17 residues. Germline CDR1 reads MGHRA; CDR2 reads YSYEKL. DNA for the CDR3: TGCGCCAGCAGCCAAGTCAAGACTAGCGGGAGGGTCTACGAGCAGTACTTC. The encoded protein is CASSQVKTSGRVYEQYF.

In the case of this clone: At one boundary the junction diverges from the germline segment, which might be a read error. The chain recombines TRBV4-1 with TRBJ2-2; the match to TRBD2 covers 10 bases. Per germline, CDR1 MGHRA and CDR2 YSYEKL. The CDR3 length is 19 residues. CDR3 loop: CASSQEGSWGLANSGELFF. CDR3 nucleotides: TGCGCCAGCAGCCAAGAGGGTAGTTGGGGACTAGCGAACAGCGGGGAGCTGTTTTTT.

The rearrangement links TRBV2 to TRBJ2-1; TRBD1 matches 7 bases. CDR1 is SNHLY and CDR2 is FYNNEI in the germline V gene. With V trimmed by 4 bases and J by 4 bases, 4 bases remained unmatched. CDR3 length: 14 residues. The DNA of the CDR3 is TGTGCCAGCAGTGGAGGGACAGAATACAATGAGCAGTTCTTC. This translates into CASSGGTEYNEQFF.

The CDR3 loop is CASSSPGQGPNEQFF. Written as DNA, the CDR3 is TGTGCCAGCAGCTCCCCGGGACAGGGCCCTAATGAGCAGTTCTTC. The rearrangement links TRBV7-9 to TRBJ2-1, with 9 bases aligning to TRBD1. The germline V gene has CDR1 SEHNR and CDR2 FQNEAQ (reference sequence). The CDR3 runs 15 residues. The J segment lost 7 bases and the V segment lost 4 bases, leaving 8 bases of the junction unmatched.

This rearrangement joins TRBV7-2 to TRBJ1-1; a possible D gene is TRBD1 (6 bases). Per germline, CDR1 SGHTA and CDR2 FQGNSA. V lost 2 bases, J lost 3 bases, and 10 bases lay in between. The CDR3 length is 14 residues. The CDR3 loop is CASSLPDRHTEAFF. CDR3 sequence (DNA): TGTGCCAGCAGCTTACCCGACAGGCACACTGAAGCTTTCTTT.